Listed here are 20 T cell receptor beta chains from one sample, sequenced in a study of long-term antiretroviral therapy in people with HIV. Version v3.0 of the immunoSEQ assay ran at survey level. The table came from immunoSEQ multiplex PCR; TCRdb's copy has only in-frame clones and leaves some out. The table records approximately 19,000 clones, approximately 90% of them present only once. The sequencing used unsorted PBMCs, collected 2.1 years after starting antiretroviral therapy. The receptor source for this set is a man in his late teens or twenties with HIV.

This chain uses TRBV11-3 with TRBJ2-7, with 9 positions matching TRBD1. Trimming cost V 5 bases and J 4 bases; bases outside gene matches: 15. The germline CDR1 and CDR2 sequences are SGHNT and YENEEA. The CDR3 length is 17 residues. CDR3 protein: CASSKGVGQGISYEQYF. CDR3 coding DNA: TGTGCCAGCAGCAAGGGTGTGGGACAGGGCATCTCTTACGAGCAGTACTTC.

In DNA form, the CDR3 reads TGTGCCAGCAGCTTAGATCCAGTCCCGGTATATGGCTACACCTTC. Its protein product is CASSLDPVPVYGYTF. This chain uses TRBV7-8 with TRBJ1-2, with D uncertain. This CDR3 comprises 15 residues. V was trimmed by 1 base and J by 5 bases, leaving 14 bases between them. The germline V gene has CDR1 SGHVS and CDR2 FQNEAQ.

On this clone itself: Mismatch with germline at one junction end may stem from a read error. V usage is TRBV20-1 and J usage is TRBJ2-5; no clear D gene. Per germline, CDR1 DFQATT and CDR2 SNEGSKA (reference sequence). CDR3 length equals 11 residues. The CDR3 DNA follows: TGCAGTGCCAAGAACCAGGAGACCCAGTACTTC. The encoded protein is CSAKNQETQYF.

The chain employs TRBV6-5 and TRBJ1-2, with 7 bases aligning to TRBD1. After removal of 5 bases from V and 8 bases from J, the junction contained 5 bases not matched to a gene. CDR3 length: 12 residues. Germline CDR1 MNHEY, CDR2 SVGAGI. The CDR3 reads CASSLTGDGYTF. The CDR3 DNA reads TGTGCCAGCAGTCTTACAGGGGACGGCTACACCTTC.

The table lists this clone with a count of one. The V and J genes are TRBV11-2 and TRBJ2-7, with TRBD1 as a possible D gene (5 bases). With 5 bases removed from V and 2 bases from J, the gap between germline ends came to 16 bases. This CDR3 contains 15 residues. CDR1 SGHAT and CDR2 FQNNGV come from the germline V gene. The CDR3 sequence is CASSPQPRGPYEQYF. For the CDR3, the DNA is TGTGCCAGCAGCCCACAACCAAGGGGTCCCTACGAGCAGTACTTC.

The chain employs TRBV7-9 and TRBJ2-2; 11 bases line up with TRBD2. Germline V gene data show CDR1 as SEHNR and CDR2 as FQNEAQ (reference sequence). This CDR3 spans 16 amino acids. J was trimmed by 0 bases and V by 5 bases; bases with no gene match: 2. The CDR3 spells CASSPGLAANTGELFF. The CDR3 region has the DNA TGTGCCAGCAGCCCGGGACTAGCGGCGAACACCGGGGAGCTGTTTTTT.

This clone was detected only a few times. This chain links TRBV4-2 with TRBJ1-6; D remains ambiguous. V gave up 4 bases and J gave up 8 bases, with 12 bases separating them. This CDR3 region has 14 residues. Germline assignment: CDR1 LGHNA and CDR2 YNFKEQ. This CDR3 is CASSPNRGDSPLHF. CDR3 nucleotide sequence: TGTGCCAGCAGCCCAAACCGGGGAGATTCACCCCTCCACTTT.

This clone occurred a few times. CDR3 in DNA: TGTGCCAGCAGCCATATCGACCCGGACTACGAGCAGTACTTC. This translates into CASSHIDPDYEQYF. The chain employs TRBV7-9 and TRBJ2-7; D gene uncertain. The ends were cut back, 5 bases at V and 3 bases at J, with 14 bases in the middle. The CDR3 has 14 amino acids. Germline loops: CDR1 SEHNR, CDR2 FQNEAQ (reference sequence).

The chain is built from TRBV10-3 and TRBJ2-2; D perhaps matches TRBD1 (5 bases). The germline V and J ends were trimmed by 3 bases and 6 bases, with 11 bases remaining between them. Germline CDR1 reads ENHRY; CDR2 reads SYGVKD. CDR3 length equals 14 residues. The CDR3 loop reads CAISDWTPPGELFF. DNA for the CDR3: TGTGCCATCAGTGACTGGACACCGCCCGGGGAGCTGTTTTTT.

This rearrangement joins TRBV13 to TRBJ2-3; D remains unclear. The CDR3 is 15 amino acids. Germline V gives CDR1 PRHDT, CDR2 FYEKMQ (reference sequence). Trimming took off 3 bases at V and 2 bases at J, with 12 bases between the two ends. CDR3 residues: CASSLSLQFTDTQYF. The CDR3 nucleotides read TGTGCCAGCAGCTTGTCCTTGCAGTTCACAGATACGCAGTATTTT.

V and J are TRBV6-1 and TRBJ1-5; no clear D. The V gene's germline CDR1 is MNHNS and CDR2 SASEGT. The V end lost 6 bases, the J end lost 2 bases, and 5 bases lay between the germline ends. The CDR3 is 12 amino acids. The DNA of the CDR3 is TGTGCCAGCAGGGCAGGCAATCAGCCCCAGCATTTT. This encodes CASRAGNQPQHF.

The CDR3, as DNA: TGTGCCTGGAGTGCCCCCATCACTAGCGGGGTCTACTACGAGCAGTACTTC. This sequence encodes CAWSAPITSGVYYEQYF. The rearrangement links TRBV30 to TRBJ2-7; 10 bases fit TRBD2. Germline trimming cut 1 base from V and 3 bases from J; bases unmatched to any gene: 12. This CDR3 is 17 amino acids long. Germline V CDR1 and CDR2: GTSNPN, SVGIG (reference sequence).

The V call is TRBV18, the J call TRBJ1-5; 7 nucleotides align to TRBD1. V gave up 6 bases and J gave up 4 bases; unmatched junction bases: 0. Germline V gene data show CDR1 as KGHSH and CDR2 as LQKENI. CDR3 length: 12 amino acids. Here the CDR3 DNA reads TGTGCCAGCTCGGGACAGAATCAGCCCCAGCATTTT. Residues: CASSGQNQPQHF. The complete variable domain, with remaining parts taken from reference TRBV18 and TRBJ1-5, reads NAGVMQNPRHLVRRRGQEARLRCSPMKGHSHVYWYRQLPEEGLKFMVYLQKENIIDESGMPKERFSAEFPKEGPSILRIQQVVRGDSAAYFCASSGQNQPQHFGDGTRLSIL.

The chain recombines TRBV18 with TRBJ1-2, with TRBD1 identical over 10 bases. The germline V gene encodes CDR1 KGHSH and CDR2 LQKENI. The V segment lost 3 bases and the J segment 6 bases; nucleotides outside the gene matches: 16. CDR3 size: 18 residues. CDR3 sequence: CASSPPGGARDRGHGYTF. CDR3 bases: TGTGCCAGCTCACCGCCGGGAGGGGCCCGGGACAGGGGCCATGGCTACACCTTC.

CDR3 DNA: TGCGCCAGCAGCCGAGACTACACAGATACGCAGTATTTT. Protein: CASSRDYTDTQYF. The rearrangement uses TRBV4-3 and TRBJ2-3; D is possibly TRBD2 (5 bases). The CDR3 spans 13 residues. Between the trimmed V and J ends, which lost 4 bases and 2 bases, there was a span of 7 bases. The V gene's germline CDR1 is LGHNA and CDR2 YSLEER.

The chain is built from TRBV21-1 and TRBJ1-5. TRBV21-1 is a recognized pseudogene. The CDR3 sequence is 12 residues long. Here the CDR3 DNA reads TGTGCCAGCAAGGGCGGGGGTAGCCCCCAGCATTTT. As protein: CASKGGGSPQHF.

The rearrangement links TRBV18 to TRBJ1-5, with D possibly being TRBD1 (5 bases). Trimming pared 2 bases from V and 7 bases from J, leaving 15 bases between. Germline V gene sequence: CDR1 KGHSH, CDR2 LQKENI. The CDR3 has 15 residues. The CDR3 bases are TGTGCCAGCTCACCAATCGAAGGGAACAGGCAGCCCCAGCATTTT. It codes for CASSPIEGNRQPQHF.

By share, this clone ranks as medium-sized. This sequence joins TRBV14 and TRBJ1-2; D uncertain. Germline values: CDR1 SGHDN, CDR2 FVKESK. This CDR3 spans 13 amino acids. V was clipped by 1 base and J by 4 bases, with 7 bases between them. CDR3 residues: CASSQVDLYGYTF. For the CDR3, the DNA is TGTGCCAGCAGCCAAGTGGACCTCTATGGCTACACCTTC. Full variable domain (rest looked up from reference TRBV14 and TRBJ1-2): EAGVTQFPSHSVIEKGQTVTLRCDPISGHDNLYWYRRVMGKEIKFLLHFVKESKQDESGMPNNRFLAERTGGTYSTLKVQPAELEDSGVYFCASSQVDLYGYTFGSGTRLTVV.

V and J are TRBV7-2 and TRBJ1-1; D may be TRBD1 (5 bases). CDR1 is SGHTA and CDR2 is FQGNSA in the germline V gene. Deletions cut 1 base from V and 8 bases from J, with 20 bases between. The CDR3 runs to 16 residues. This CDR3 reads CASSLGSIGAGGEAFF. CDR3 in DNA: TGTGCCAGCAGCTTAGGGAGTATCGGGGCCGGAGGGGAAGCTTTCTTT.

The chain joins TRBV18 to TRBJ1-1; no clear D gene. CDR1 and CDR2 (germline): KGHSH, LQKENI. Trimming left V 4 bases short and J 6 bases short, with 6 bases between. CDR3 size: 11 residues. This CDR3 reads CASSLEAEAFF. CDR3 nucleotides: TGTGCCAGCTCACTAGAAGCTGAAGCTTTCTTT. The full variable domain, in which reference TRBV18 and TRBJ1-1 provide the parts outside the CDR3, is NAGVMQNPRHLVRRRGQEARLRCSPMKGHSHVYWYRQLPEEGLKFMVYLQKENIIDESGMPKERFSAEFPKEGPSILRIQQVVRGDSAAYFCASSLEAEAFFGQGTRLTVV.